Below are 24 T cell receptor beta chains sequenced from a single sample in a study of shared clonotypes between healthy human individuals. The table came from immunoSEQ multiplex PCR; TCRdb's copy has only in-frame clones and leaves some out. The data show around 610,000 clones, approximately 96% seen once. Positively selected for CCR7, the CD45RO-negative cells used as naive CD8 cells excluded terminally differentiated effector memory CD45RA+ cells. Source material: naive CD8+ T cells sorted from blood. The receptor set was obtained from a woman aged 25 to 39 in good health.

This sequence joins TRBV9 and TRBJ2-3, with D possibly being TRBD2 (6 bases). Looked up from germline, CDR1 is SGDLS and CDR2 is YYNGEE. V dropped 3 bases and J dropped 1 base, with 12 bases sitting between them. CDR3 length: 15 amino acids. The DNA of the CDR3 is TGTGCCAGCAGCGGGGTGGGAGGAGGCACAGATACGCAGTATTTT. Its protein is CASSGVGGGTDTQYF. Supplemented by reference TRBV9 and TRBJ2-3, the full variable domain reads DSGVTQTPKHLITATGQRVTLRCSPRSGDLSVYWYQQSLDQGLQFLIQYYNGEERAKGNILERFSAQQFPDLHSELNLSSLELGDSALYFCASSGVGGGTDTQYFGPGTRLTVL.

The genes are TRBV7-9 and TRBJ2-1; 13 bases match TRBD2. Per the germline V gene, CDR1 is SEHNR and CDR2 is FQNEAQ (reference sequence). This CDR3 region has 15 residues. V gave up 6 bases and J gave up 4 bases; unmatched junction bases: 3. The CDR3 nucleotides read TGTGCCAGCAGGACGACTAGCGGGGGGTACAATGAGCAGTTCTTC. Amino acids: CASRTTSGGYNEQFF.

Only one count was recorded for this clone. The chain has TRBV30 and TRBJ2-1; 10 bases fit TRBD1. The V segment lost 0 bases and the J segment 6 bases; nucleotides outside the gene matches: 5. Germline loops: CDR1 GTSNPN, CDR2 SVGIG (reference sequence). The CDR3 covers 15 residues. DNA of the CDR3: TGTGCCTGGAGTGTTTGGGACAGGGGCATCAATGAGCAGTTCTTC. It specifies CAWSVWDRGINEQFF. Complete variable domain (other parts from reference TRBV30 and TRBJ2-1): SQTIHQWPATLVQPVGSPLSLECTVEGTSNPNLYWYRQAAGRGLQLLFYSVGIGQISSEVPQNLSASRPQDRQFILSSKKLLLSDSGFYLCAWSVWDRGINEQFFGPGTRLTVL.

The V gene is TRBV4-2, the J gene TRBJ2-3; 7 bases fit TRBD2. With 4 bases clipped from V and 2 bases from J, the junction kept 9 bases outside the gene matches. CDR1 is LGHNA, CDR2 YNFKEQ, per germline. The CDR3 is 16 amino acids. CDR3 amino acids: CASSPEDSGFTDTQYF. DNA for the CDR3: TGTGCCAGCAGCCCAGAGGATAGCGGGTTCACAGATACGCAGTATTTT.

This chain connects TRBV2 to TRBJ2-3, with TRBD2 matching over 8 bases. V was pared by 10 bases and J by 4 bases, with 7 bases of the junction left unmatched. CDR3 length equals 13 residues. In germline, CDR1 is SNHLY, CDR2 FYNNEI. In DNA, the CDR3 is TGTGCCACCACAGCGGGAGTGTCAGATACGCAGTATTTT. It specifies CATTAGVSDTQYF.

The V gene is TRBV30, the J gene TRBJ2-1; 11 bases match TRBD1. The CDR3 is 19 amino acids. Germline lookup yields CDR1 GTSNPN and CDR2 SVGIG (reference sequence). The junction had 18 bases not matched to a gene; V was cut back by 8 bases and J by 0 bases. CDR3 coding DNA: TGTGCCGAAATACCGGGACAGGGGGGCGACGGGAGCTCCTACAATGAGCAGTTCTTC. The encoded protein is CAEIPGQGGDGSSYNEQFF.

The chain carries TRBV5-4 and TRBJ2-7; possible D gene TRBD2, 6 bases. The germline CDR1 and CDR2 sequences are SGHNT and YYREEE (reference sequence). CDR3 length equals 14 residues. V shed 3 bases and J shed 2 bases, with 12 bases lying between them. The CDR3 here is CASSYRLGTYEQYF. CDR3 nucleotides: TGTGCCAGCAGCTACCGACTAGGAACCTACGAGCAGTACTTC.

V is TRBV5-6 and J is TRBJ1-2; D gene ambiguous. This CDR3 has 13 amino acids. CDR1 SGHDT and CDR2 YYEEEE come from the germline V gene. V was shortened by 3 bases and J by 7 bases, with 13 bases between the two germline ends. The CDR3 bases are TGTGCCAGCAGCTCGGAGGGTTCCTCTGGCTACACCTTC. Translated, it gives CASSSEGSSGYTF. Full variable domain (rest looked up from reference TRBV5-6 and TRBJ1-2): DAGVTQSPTHLIKTRGQQVTLRCSPKSGHDTVSWYQQALGQGPQFIFQYYEEEERQRGNFPDRFSGHQFPNYSSELNVNALLLGDSALYLCASSSEGSSGYTFGSGTRLTVV.

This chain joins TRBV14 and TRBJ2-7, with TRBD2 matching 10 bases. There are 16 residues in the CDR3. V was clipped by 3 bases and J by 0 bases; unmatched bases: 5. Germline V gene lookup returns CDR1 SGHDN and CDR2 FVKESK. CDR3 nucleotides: TGTGCCAGCAGCCACCTACTAGCGGGGAGCTCCTACGAGCAGTACTTC. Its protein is CASSHLLAGSSYEQYF.

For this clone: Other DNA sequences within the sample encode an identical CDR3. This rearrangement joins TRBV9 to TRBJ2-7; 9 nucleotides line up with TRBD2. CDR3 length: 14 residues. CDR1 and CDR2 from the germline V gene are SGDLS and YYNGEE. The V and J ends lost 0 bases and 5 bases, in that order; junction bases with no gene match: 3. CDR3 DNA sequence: TGTGCCAGCAGCGTAGAAGCGGGAGGTAACGAGCAGTACTTC. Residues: CASSVEAGGNEQYF.

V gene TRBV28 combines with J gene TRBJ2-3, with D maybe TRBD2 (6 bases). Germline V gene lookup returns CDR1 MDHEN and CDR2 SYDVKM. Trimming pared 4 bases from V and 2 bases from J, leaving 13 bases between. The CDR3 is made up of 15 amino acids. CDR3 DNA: TGTGCCAGCAGTTCTCCCGGGGACTCCACAGATACGCAGTATTTT. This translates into CASSSPGDSTDTQYF.

The DNA of the CDR3 is TGTGCCAGCAGCGATTTGGGACTAGTCTCCTACAATGAGCAGTTCTTC. As protein: CASSDLGLVSYNEQFF. The V gene is TRBV9, the J gene TRBJ2-1; TRBD2 agrees at 8 bases. CDR1 is SGDLS, CDR2 YYNGEE, per germline. This CDR3 spans 16 amino acids. After removal of 3 bases from V and 0 bases from J, the junction contained 5 bases not matched to a gene.

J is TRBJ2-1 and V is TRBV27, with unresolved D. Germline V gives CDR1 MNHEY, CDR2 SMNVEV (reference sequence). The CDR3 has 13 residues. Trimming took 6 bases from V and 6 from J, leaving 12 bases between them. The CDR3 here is CASSLDWLNEQFF. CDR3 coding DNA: TGTGCCAGCAGCCTAGACTGGCTCAATGAGCAGTTCTTC.

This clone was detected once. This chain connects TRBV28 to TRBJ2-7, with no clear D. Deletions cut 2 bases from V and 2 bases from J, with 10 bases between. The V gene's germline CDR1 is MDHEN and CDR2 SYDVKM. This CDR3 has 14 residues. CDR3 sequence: CASSLNVLTYEQYF. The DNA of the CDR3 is TGTGCCAGCAGTTTAAACGTGTTAACCTACGAGCAGTACTTC.

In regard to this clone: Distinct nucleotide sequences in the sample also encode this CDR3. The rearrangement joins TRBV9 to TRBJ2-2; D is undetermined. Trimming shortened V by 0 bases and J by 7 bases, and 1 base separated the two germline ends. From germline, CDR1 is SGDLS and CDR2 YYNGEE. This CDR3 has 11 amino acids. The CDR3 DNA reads TGTGCCAGCAGCGTAGGCGGGGAGCTGTTTTTT. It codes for CASSVGGELFF.

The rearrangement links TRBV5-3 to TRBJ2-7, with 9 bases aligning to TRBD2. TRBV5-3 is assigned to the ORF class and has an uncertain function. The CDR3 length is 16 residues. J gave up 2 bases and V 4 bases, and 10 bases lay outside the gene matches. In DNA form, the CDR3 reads TGTGCCAGAAGCGCCGAAACCGGGACTAGCACCTACGAGCAGTACTTC. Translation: CARSAETGTSTYEQYF.

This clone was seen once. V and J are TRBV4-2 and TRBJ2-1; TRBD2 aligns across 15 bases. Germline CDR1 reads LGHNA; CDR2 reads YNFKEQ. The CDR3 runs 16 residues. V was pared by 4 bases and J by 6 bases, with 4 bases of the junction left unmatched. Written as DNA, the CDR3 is TGTGCCAGCAGCCCATGGACTAGCGGGAGGGCCAATGAGCAGTTCTTC. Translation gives CASSPWTSGRANEQFF.

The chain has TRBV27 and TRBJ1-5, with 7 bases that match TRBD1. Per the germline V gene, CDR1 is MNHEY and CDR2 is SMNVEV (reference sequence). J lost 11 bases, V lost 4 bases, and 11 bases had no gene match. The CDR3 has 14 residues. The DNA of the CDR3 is TGTGCCAGCAGTTCCACAGGGGTAAGTTGGACCCAGCATTTT. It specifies CASSSTGVSWTQHF.

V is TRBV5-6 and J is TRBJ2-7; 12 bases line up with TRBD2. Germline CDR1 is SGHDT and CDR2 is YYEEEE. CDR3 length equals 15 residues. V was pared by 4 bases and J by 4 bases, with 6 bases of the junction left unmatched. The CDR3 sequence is CASSHALAGGYEQYF. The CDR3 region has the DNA TGTGCCAGCAGCCATGCCCTAGCGGGAGGGTACGAGCAGTACTTC.

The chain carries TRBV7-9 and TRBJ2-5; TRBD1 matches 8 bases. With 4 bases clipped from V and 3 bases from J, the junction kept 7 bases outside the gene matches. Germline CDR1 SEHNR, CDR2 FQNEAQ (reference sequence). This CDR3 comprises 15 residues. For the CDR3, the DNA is TGTGCCAGCAGCTCTTCTCAGGACAGGGAAGAGACCCAGTACTTC. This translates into CASSSSQDREETQYF.

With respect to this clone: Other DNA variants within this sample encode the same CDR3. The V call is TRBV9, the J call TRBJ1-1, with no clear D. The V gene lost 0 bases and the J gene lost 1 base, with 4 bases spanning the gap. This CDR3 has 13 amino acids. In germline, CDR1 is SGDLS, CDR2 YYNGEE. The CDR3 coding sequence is TGTGCCAGCAGCGTAGATGGGAACACTGAAGCTTTCTTT. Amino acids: CASSVDGNTEAFF.

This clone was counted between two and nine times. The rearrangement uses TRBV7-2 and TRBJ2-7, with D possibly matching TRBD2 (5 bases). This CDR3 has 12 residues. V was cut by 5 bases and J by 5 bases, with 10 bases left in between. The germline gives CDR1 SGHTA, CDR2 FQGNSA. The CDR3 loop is CASSPEGDEQYF. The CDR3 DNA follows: TGTGCCAGCAGCCCCGAGGGCGACGAGCAGTACTTC. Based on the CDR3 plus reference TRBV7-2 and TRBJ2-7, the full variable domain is GAGVSQSPSNKVTEKGKDVELRCDPISGHTALYWYRQSLGQGLEFLIYFQGNSAPDKSGLPSDRFSAERTGGSVSTLTIQRTQQEDSAVYLCASSPEGDEQYFGPGTRLTVT.

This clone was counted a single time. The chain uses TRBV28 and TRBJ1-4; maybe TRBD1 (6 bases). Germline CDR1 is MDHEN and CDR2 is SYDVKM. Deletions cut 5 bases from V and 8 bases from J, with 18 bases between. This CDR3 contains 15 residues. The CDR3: CASSMETGRQEKLFF. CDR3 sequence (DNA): TGTGCCAGCAGTATGGAGACAGGCCGTCAAGAAAAACTGTTTTTT.

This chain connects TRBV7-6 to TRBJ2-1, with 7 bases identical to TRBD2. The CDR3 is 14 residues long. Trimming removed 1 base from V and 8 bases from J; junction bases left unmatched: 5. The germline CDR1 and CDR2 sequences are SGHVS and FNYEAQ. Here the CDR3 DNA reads TGTGCCAGCAGCTTAGAGACGGGGAGGGATGAGCAGTTCTTC. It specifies CASSLETGRDEQFF.